A single sample is the source of the 17 T cell receptor beta chains below, sequenced in a study of blood T cells in healthy people across ages. Using a J-beta primer mix together with a sample-barcoded 5' primer, a second PCR was run for roughly 7 to 12 cycles. One entry per CDR3 protein results from TCRdb running MiXCR on the 5' RACE reads. The sample shows about 570,000 distinct CDR3 sequences, around a quarter of them seen only once. The sample was also reused in another study, on T cells of mothers and their children.

Material for sequencing was blood. The receptors were sampled from a boy aged 2 to 10 in good health.

The V gene is TRBV2, the J gene TRBJ2-4; D could derive from TRBD1 or TRBD2 (5 bases each). V was pared by 4 bases and J by 8 bases, with 15 bases between. Germline V gene data show CDR1 as SNHLY and CDR2 as FYNNEI. The CDR3 contains 14 residues. CDR3 bases: TGTGCCAGCAGTGCCCCCCCATTGGGGGACATTCAGTACTTC. Protein: CASSAPPLGDIQYF.

This chain uses TRBV12-3 or TRBV12-4 with TRBJ2-7; no firm D call. V lost 1 base and J lost 5, with 9 bases in between. CDR3 length: 13 amino acids. CDR3 sequence: CASSLGGRNEQYF. CDR3 DNA sequence: TGTGCCAGCAGTTTAGGGGGAAGGAACGAGCAGTACTTC.

The chain is built from TRBV9 and TRBJ2-5, with D hard to call. The DNA end is more similar to TRBJ2-1, so the J call may be wrong. The CDR3 loop spans 15 amino acids. From germline, CDR1 is SGDLS and CDR2 YYNGEE. This CDR3 reads CASSVASLGHNEQFF. The CDR3 region has the DNA TGTGCCAGCAGCGTAGCTAGTCTCGGGCACAATGAGCAGTTCTTC.

This clonotype was detected once. The junction departs from germline at one end; a sequencing error may be responsible. CDR3 nucleotide sequence: TGTGCTAGTGGTTCGACGAGTACAGGGGACTTT. This translates into CASGSTSTGDF. The V and J genes are TRBV12-5 and TRBJ2-3; 7 bases are a match to TRBD1. The CDR3 runs to 11 residues. The germline gives CDR1 LGHNT, CDR2 FRNRAP.

The rearrangement links TRBV5-1 to TRBJ2-5; 10 bases are shared with TRBD1. The V gene's germline CDR1 is SGHRS and CDR2 YFSETQ. The trim removed 4 bases at V and 5 bases at J, leaving 8 bases unmatched. The CDR3 has 15 residues. Written as DNA, the CDR3 is TGCGCCAGCAGCCACGGGACAGGGGCAGTCGAGACCCAGTACTTC. Its protein is CASSHGTGAVETQYF.

The gene calls are TRBV5-1 and TRBJ1-4; 8 positions match TRBD1. The V segment lost 4 bases and the J segment 5 bases; nucleotides outside the gene matches: 10. CDR1 is SGHRS, CDR2 YFSETQ, per germline. The CDR3 runs to 16 residues. CDR3 in DNA: TGCGCCAGCAGCCCTGGGAGACAGGGGAGAAATGAAAAACTGTTTTTT. It specifies CASSPGRQGRNEKLFF.

The chain uses TRBV5-5 and TRBJ2-7; 7 bases align to TRBD1. Per germline, CDR1 SGHKS and CDR2 YYEKEE (reference sequence). This CDR3 is built from 19 residues. The junction had 18 bases not matched to a gene; V was cut back by 2 bases and J by 1 base. Written as DNA, the CDR3 is TGTGCCAGCAGCTTCGGATACGCCGGGACAGCGTTAAATTCCTACGAGCAGTACTTC. This translates into CASSFGYAGTALNSYEQYF.

This clonotype has just a few counts. The chain employs TRBV4-1 and TRBJ1-2, with TRBD1 identical over 10 bases. The CDR3 is 18 residues long. V was clipped by 4 bases and J by 8 bases; unmatched bases: 19. Germline V gives CDR1 MGHRA, CDR2 YSYEKL. The CDR3 sequence is CASSLLRPPGTGVYGYTF. The CDR3 DNA is TGCGCCAGCAGCCTCCTACGCCCCCCCGGGACAGGGGTGTACGGCTACACCTTC.

This clonotype was observed a few times. The chain employs TRBV5-5 and TRBJ2-6; D uncertain. In germline, CDR1 is SGHKS, CDR2 YYEKEE (reference sequence). The V and J ends lost 4 bases and 5 bases respectively, with 7 bases between them. This CDR3 spans 13 amino acids. The CDR3 reads CASSPPRANVLTF. As DNA, the CDR3 is TGTGCCAGCAGCCCGCCTAGGGCCAACGTCCTGACTTTC.

The chain is built from TRBV6-5 and TRBJ2-4, with 10 positions matching TRBD1. The length of the CDR3 is 14 residues. With 3 bases clipped from V and 7 bases from J, the junction kept 3 bases outside the gene matches. The germline V gene encodes CDR1 MNHEY and CDR2 SVGAGI. For the CDR3, the DNA is TGTGCCAGCAGTTATTCGGGACAGGGGAACATTCAGTACTTC. Translation gives CASSYSGQGNIQYF.

V usage is TRBV6-1 and J usage is TRBJ1-1; D not certain. The CDR3 length is 13 residues. Germline V CDR1 and CDR2: MNHNS, SASEGT. The V end lost 2 bases, the J end lost 5 bases, and 9 bases lay between the germline ends. CDR3 sequence (DNA): TGTGCCAGCAGTGAAATGTCGGGGACTGAAGCTTTCTTT. It yields the protein CASSEMSGTEAFF.

The chain carries TRBV2 and TRBJ1-2, with D unclear. V was clipped by 6 bases and J by 1 base, with 9 bases between them. The CDR3 totals 13 residues. The germline CDR1 and CDR2 sequences are SNHLY and FYNNEI. The CDR3 sequence: CASRPQINYGYTF. The DNA of the CDR3 is TGTGCCAGCAGACCCCAGATTAACTATGGCTACACCTTC. Together with reference TRBV2 and TRBJ1-2, the CDR3 gives the full variable domain: EPEVTQTPSHQVTQMGQEVILRCVPISNHLYFYWYRQILGQKVEFLVSFYNNEISEKSEIFDDQFSVERPDGSNFTLKIRSTKLEDSAMYFCASRPQINYGYTFGSGTRLTVV.

This chain connects TRBV28 to TRBJ2-5, with D hard to call. V was shortened by 4 bases and J by 5 bases, with 11 bases between the two germline ends. CDR1 is MDHEN, CDR2 SYDVKM, per germline. This CDR3 comprises 13 residues. Here the CDR3 DNA reads TGTGCCAGCAGTTCCCCGGTTGCGGAGACCCAGTACTTC. This sequence encodes CASSSPVAETQYF.

This clonotype has only a few counts. The chain has TRBV7-9 and TRBJ1-3, with D possibly TRBD1 on 5 matching bases. Deletions cut 5 bases from V and 0 bases from J, with 14 bases between. CDR1 is SEHNR and CDR2 is FQNEAQ in the germline V gene (reference sequence). CDR3 length: 16 residues. Here the CDR3 reads CASSQTTASSGNTIYF. The CDR3 bases are TGTGCCAGCAGCCAAACGACAGCATCCTCTGGAAACACCATATATTTT. The variable domain in full, with the rest retrieved from reference TRBV7-9 and TRBJ1-3, is DTGVSQNPRHKITKRGQNVTFRCDPISEHNRLYWYRQTLGQGPEFLTYFQNEAQLEKSRLLSDRFSAERPKGSFSTLEIQRTEQGDSAMYLCASSQTTASSGNTIYFGEGSWLTVV.

The chain recombines TRBV6-5 with TRBJ2-2; no clear D. CDR3 size: 13 residues. Trimming removed 4 bases from V and 5 bases from J, with 8 bases in between. Germline CDR1 reads MNHEY; CDR2 reads SVGAGI. CDR3 bases: TGTGCCAGCAGTTGGCAGAAAACCGGGGAGCTGTTTTTT. Translating it yields CASSWQKTGELFF.

This clonotype has only a few counts. This chain uses TRBV28 with TRBJ1-2, with D possibly matching TRBD1 (6 bases). Germline assignment: CDR1 MDHEN and CDR2 SYDVKM. The CDR3 spans 15 residues. With 2 bases removed from V and 1 base from J, the gap between germline ends came to 11 bases. The chain's CDR3 is CASSLGGALNYGYTF. As DNA, the CDR3 is TGTGCCAGCAGTTTAGGGGGGGCGCTTAACTATGGCTACACCTTC.

This clonotype was detected a few times. V usage is TRBV4-1 and J usage is TRBJ2-7, with D unresolved. CDR1 and CDR2 (germline): MGHRA, YSYEKL. The CDR3 is 16 amino acids. V was cut by 0 bases and J by 2 bases, with 14 bases left in between. The chain's CDR3 is CASSQDLNRTPYEQYF. The CDR3 DNA follows: TGCGCCAGCAGCCAAGATCTGAATAGAACCCCCTACGAGCAGTACTTC.